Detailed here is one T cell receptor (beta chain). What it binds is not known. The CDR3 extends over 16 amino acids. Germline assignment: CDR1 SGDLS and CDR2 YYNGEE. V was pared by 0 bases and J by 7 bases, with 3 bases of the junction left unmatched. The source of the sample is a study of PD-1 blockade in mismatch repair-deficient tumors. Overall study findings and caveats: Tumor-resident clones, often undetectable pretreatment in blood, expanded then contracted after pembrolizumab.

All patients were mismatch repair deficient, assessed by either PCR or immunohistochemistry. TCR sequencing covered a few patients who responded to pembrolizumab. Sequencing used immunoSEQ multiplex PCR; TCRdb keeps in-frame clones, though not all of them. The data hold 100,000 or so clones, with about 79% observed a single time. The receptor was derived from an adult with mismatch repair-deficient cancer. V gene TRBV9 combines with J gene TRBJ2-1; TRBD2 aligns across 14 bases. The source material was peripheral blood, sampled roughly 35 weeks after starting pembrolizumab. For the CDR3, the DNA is TGTGCCAGCAGCGTAGTTGGGACTAGCGGGAGTAATGAGCAGTTCTTC. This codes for CASSVVGTSGSNEQFF. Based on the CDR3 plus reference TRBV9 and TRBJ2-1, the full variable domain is DSGVTQTPKHLITATGQRVTLRCSPRSGDLSVYWYQQSLDQGLQFLIQYYNGEERAKGNILERFSAQQFPDLHSELNLSSLELGDSALYFCASSVVGTSGSNEQFFGPGTRLTVL.